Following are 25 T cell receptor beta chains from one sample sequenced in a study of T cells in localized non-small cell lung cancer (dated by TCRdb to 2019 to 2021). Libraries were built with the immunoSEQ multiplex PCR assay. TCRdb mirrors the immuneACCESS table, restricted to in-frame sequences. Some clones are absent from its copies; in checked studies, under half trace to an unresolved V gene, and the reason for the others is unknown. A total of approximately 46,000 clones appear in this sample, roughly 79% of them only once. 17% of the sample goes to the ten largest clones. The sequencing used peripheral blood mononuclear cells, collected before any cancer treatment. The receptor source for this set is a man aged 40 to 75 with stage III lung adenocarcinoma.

The CDR3 DNA reads TGTGCCAGCAGCCTATGGAGATGGACTAATCAAAATACGCAGTATTTT. Its translation: CASSLWRWTNQNTQYF. This chain uses TRBV7-2 with TRBJ2-3, with D perhaps TRBD2 (6 bases). The germline V gene encodes CDR1 SGHTA and CDR2 FQGNSA. There are 16 residues in the CDR3. V was shortened by 5 bases and J by 7 bases, with 22 bases between the two germline ends.

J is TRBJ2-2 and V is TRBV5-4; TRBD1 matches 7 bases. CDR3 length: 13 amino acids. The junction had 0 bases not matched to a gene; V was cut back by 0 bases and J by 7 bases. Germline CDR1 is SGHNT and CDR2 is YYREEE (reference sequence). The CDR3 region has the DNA TGTGCCAGCAGCTTGGGGACAGGCGGGGAGCTGTTTTTT. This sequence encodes CASSLGTGGELFF. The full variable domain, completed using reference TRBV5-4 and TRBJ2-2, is ETGVTQSPTHLIKTRGQQVTLRCSSQSGHNTVSWYQQALGQGPQFIFQYYREEENGRGNFPPRFSGLQFPNYSSELNVNALELDDSALYLCASSLGTGGELFFGEGSRLTVL.

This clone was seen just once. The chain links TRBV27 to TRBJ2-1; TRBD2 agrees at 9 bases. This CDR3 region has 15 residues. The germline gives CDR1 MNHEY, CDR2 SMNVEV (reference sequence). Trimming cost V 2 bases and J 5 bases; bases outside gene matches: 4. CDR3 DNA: TGTGCCAGCAGTTTAAAGCGGGGGGCGAACAATGAGCAGTTCTTC. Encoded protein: CASSLKRGANNEQFF.

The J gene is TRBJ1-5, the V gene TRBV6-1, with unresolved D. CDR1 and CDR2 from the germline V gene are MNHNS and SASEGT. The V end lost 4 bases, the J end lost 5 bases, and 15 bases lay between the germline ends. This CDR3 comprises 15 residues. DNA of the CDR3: TGTGCCAGCAGTGGGGGAACTTTCCTCCATCAGCCCCAGCATTTT. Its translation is CASSGGTFLHQPQHF.

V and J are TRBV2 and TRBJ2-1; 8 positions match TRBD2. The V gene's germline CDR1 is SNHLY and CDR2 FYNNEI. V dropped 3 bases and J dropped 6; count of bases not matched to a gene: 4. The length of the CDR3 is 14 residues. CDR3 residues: CASSEGTSTNEQFF. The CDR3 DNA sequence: TGTGCCAGCAGTGAGGGGACTAGTACCAATGAGCAGTTCTTC.

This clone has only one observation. The CDR3 nucleotides are TGTGCCAGCAGAGCTACTAGCGGGGGGTACAATGAGCAGTTCTTC. This sequence encodes CASRATSGGYNEQFF. The chain couples TRBV9 to TRBJ2-1; 12 bases align to TRBD2. V was pared by 5 bases and J by 4 bases, with 4 bases of the junction left unmatched. CDR3 length equals 15 residues. In germline, CDR1 is SGDLS, CDR2 YYNGEE.

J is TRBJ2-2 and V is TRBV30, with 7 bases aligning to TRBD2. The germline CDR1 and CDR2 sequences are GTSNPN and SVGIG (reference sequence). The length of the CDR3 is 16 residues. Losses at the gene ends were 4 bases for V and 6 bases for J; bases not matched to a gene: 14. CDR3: CAWTRIRTSLPGELFF. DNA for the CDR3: TGTGCCTGGACCCGAATTAGGACTAGTTTACCCGGGGAGCTGTTTTTT.

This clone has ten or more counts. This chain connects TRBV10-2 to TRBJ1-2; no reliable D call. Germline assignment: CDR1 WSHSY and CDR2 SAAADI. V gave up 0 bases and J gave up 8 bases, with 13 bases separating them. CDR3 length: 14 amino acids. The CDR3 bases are TGCGCCAGCAGTGAGTCAGCGGCAGGTTACGGCTACACCTTC. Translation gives CASSESAAGYGYTF.

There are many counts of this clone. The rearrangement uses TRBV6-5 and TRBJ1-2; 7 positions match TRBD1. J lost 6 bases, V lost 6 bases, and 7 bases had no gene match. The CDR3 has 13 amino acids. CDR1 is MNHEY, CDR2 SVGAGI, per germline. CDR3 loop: CASSPDRENGYTF. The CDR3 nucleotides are TGTGCCAGCAGCCCTGACAGGGAGAATGGCTACACCTTC.

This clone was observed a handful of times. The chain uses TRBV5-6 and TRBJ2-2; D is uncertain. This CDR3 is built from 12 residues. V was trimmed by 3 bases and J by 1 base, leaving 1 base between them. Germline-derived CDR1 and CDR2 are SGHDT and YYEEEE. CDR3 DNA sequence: TGTGCCAGCAGCTGGAACACCGGGGAGCTGTTTTTT. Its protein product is CASSWNTGELFF.

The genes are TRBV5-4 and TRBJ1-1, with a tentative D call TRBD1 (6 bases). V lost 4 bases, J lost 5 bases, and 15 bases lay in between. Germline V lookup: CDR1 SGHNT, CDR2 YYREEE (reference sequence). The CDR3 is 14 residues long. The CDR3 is CASSRYGGRTEAFF. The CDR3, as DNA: TGTGCCAGCAGCCGATATGGGGGGCGGACTGAAGCTTTCTTT.

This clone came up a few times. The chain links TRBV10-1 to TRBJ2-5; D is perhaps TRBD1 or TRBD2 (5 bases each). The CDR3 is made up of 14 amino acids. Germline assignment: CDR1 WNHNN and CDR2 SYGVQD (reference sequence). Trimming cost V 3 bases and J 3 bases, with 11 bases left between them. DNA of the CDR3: TGCGCCAGCAGTGACCTCCAGGGAGAAGAGACCCAGTACTTC. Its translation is CASSDLQGEETQYF.

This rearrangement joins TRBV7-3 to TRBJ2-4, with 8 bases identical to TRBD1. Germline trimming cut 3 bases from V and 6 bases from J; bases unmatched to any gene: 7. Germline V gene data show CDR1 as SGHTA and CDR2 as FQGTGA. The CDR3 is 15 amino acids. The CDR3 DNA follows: TGTGCCAGCAGCTTGACAGGGGCGCAGGGAAACATTCAGTACTTC. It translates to CASSLTGAQGNIQYF.

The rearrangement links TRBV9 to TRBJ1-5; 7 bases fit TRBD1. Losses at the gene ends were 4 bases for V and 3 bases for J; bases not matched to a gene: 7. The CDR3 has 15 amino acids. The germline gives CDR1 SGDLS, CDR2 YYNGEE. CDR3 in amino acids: CASSPRDSPNQPQHF. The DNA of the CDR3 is TGTGCCAGCAGCCCTAGGGACAGCCCCAATCAGCCCCAGCATTTT. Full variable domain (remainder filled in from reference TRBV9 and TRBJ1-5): DSGVTQTPKHLITATGQRVTLRCSPRSGDLSVYWYQQSLDQGLQFLIQYYNGEERAKGNILERFSAQQFPDLHSELNLSSLELGDSALYFCASSPRDSPNQPQHFGDGTRLSIL.

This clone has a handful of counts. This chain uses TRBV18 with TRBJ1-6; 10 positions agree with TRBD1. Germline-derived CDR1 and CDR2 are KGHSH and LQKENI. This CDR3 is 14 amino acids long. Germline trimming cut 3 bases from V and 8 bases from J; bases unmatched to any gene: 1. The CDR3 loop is CASSPGTGDSPLHF. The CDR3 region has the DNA TGTGCCAGCTCACCCGGGACAGGGGATTCACCCCTCCACTTT.

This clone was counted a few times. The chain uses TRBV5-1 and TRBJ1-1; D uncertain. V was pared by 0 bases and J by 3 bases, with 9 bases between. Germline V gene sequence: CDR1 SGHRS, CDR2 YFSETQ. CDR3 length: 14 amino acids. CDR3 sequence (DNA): TGCGCCAGCAGCTTGGACGGGCGGGACACTGAAGCTTTCTTT. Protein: CASSLDGRDTEAFF.

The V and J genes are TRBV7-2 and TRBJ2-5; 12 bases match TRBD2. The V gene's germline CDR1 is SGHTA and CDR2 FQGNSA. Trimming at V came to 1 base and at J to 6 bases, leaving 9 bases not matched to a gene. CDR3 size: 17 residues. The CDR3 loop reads CASSLDSLAGGLQTQYF. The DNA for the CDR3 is TGTGCCAGCAGCTTAGATAGCCTAGCGGGGGGGCTGCAGACCCAGTACTTC.

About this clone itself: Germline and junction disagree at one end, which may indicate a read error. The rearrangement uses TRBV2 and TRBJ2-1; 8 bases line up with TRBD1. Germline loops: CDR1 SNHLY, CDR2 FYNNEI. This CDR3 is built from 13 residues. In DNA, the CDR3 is TGTGCCGGCAGTGAGCGGACAGGGAGTGAGCAGTTCTTC. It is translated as CAGSERTGSEQFF.

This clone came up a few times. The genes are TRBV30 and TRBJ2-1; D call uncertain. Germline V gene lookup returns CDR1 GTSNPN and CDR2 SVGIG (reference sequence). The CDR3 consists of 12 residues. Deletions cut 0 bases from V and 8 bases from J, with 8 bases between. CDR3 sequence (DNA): TGTGCCTGGAGTGTGTTTGAGGATGAGCAGTTCTTC. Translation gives CAWSVFEDEQFF.

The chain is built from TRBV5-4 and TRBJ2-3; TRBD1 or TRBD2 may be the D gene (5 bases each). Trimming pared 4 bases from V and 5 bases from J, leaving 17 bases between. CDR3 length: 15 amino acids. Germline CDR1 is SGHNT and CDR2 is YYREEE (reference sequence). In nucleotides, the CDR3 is TGTGCCAGCAGCCCCGATTTCTTTGGGGGAGATACGCAGTATTTT. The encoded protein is CASSPDFFGGDTQYF.

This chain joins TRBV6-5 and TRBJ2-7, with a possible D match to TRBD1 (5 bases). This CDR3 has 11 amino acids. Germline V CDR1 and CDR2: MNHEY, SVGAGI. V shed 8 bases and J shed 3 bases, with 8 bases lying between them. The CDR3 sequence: CASGHGYEQYF. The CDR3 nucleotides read TGTGCCAGCGGACACGGCTACGAGCAGTACTTC.

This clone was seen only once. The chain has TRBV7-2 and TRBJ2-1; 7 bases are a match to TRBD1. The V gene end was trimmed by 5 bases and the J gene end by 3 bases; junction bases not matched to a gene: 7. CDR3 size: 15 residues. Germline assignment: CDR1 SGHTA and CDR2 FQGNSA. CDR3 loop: CASSNRQGNYNEQFF. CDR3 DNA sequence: TGTGCCAGCAGCAATAGACAGGGAAACTACAATGAGCAGTTCTTC.

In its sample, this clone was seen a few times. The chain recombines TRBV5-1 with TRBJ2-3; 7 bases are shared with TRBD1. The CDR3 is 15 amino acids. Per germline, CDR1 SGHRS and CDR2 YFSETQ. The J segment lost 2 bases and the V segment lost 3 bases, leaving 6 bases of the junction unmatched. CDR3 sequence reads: CASSSGQEYTDTQYF. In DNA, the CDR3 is TGCGCCAGCAGCTCAGGACAGGAGTACACAGATACGCAGTATTTT.

The CDR3 coding sequence is TGCAGCGTTGGAGACGATTACGAGCAGTACTTC. Translation: CSVGDDYEQYF. The V and J genes are TRBV29-1 and TRBJ2-7; D not resolved. Trimming shortened V by 4 bases and J by 4 bases, and 8 bases separated the two germline ends. In germline, CDR1 is SQVTM, CDR2 ANQGSEA. The CDR3 runs 11 residues.

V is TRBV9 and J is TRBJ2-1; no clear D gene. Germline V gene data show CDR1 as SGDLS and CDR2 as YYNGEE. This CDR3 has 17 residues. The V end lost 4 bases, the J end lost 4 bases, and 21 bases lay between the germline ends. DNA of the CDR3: TGTGCCAGCAGCCCGTTTCTTGGACCTTCTGAATACAATGAGCAGTTCTTC. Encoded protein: CASSPFLGPSEYNEQFF.